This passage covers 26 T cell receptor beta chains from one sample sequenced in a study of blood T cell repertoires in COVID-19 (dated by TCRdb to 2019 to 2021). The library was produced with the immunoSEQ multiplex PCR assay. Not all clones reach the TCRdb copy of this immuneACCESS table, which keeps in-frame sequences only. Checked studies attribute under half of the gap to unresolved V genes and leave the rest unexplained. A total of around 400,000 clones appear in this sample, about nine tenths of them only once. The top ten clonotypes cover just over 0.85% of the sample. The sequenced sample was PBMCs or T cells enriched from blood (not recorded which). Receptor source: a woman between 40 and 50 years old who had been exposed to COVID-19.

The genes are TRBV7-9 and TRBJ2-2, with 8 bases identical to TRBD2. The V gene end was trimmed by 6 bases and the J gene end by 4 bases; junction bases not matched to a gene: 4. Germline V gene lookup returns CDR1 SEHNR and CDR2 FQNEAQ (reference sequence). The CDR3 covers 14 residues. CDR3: CASRGTSGTGELFF. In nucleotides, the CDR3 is TGTGCCAGCAGAGGGACTAGTGGCACCGGGGAGCTGTTTTTT.

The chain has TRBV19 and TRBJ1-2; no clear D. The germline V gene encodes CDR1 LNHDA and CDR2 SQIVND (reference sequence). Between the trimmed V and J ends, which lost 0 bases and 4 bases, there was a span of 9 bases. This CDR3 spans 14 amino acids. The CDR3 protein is CASSIETGAYGYTF. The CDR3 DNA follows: TGTGCCAGTAGTATAGAAACGGGTGCCTATGGCTACACCTTC.

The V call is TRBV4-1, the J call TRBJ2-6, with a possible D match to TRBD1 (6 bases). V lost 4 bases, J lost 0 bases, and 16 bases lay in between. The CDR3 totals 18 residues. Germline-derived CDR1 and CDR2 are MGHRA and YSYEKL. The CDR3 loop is CASSLRGTDGSGANVLTF. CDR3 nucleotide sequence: TGCGCCAGCAGCCTAAGGGGGACGGACGGCTCTGGGGCCAACGTCCTGACTTTC.

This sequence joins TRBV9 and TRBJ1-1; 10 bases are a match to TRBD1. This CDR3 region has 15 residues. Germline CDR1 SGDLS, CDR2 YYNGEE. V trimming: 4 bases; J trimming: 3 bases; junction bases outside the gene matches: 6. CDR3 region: CASSYYGTGDTEAFF. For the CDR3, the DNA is TGTGCCAGCAGCTACTACGGGACAGGGGACACTGAAGCTTTCTTT. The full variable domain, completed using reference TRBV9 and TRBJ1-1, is DSGVTQTPKHLITATGQRVTLRCSPRSGDLSVYWYQQSLDQGLQFLIQYYNGEERAKGNILERFSAQQFPDLHSELNLSSLELGDSALYFCASSYYGTGDTEAFFGQGTRLTVV.

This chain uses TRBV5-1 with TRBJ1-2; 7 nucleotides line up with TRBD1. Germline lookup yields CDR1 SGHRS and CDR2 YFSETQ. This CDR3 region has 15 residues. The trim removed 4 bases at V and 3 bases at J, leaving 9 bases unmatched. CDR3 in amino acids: CASSPGQTTYYGYTF. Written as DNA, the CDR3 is TGCGCCAGCAGCCCGGGACAGACGACCTACTATGGCTACACCTTC.

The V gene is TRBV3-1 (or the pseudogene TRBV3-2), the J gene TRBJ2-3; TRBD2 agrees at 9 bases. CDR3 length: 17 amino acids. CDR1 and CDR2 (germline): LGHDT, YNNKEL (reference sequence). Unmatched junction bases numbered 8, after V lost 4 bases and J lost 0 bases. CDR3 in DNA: TGTGCCAGCAGCCTAGCGGGGGTACCCGCTAGCACAGATACGCAGTATTTT. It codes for CASSLAGVPASTDTQYF.

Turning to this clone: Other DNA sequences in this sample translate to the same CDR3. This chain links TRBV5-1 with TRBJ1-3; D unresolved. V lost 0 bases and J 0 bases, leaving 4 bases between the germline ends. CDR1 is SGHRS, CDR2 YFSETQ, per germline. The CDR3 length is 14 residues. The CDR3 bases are TGCGCCAGCAGCTTGGGAGCCTCTGGAAACACCATATATTTT. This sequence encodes CASSLGASGNTIYF.

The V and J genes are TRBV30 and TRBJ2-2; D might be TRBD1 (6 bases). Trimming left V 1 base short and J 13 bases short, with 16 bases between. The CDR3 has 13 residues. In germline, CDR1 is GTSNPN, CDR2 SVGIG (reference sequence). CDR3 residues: CAWSDTYRVGLFF. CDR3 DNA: TGTGCCTGGAGTGACACGTACAGGGTCGGGCTGTTTTTT.

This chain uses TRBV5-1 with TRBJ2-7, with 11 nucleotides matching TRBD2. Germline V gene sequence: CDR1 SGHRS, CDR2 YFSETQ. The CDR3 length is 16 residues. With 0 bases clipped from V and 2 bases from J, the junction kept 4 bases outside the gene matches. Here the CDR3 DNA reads TGCGCCAGCAGCTTGGTTGGGACTAGCGGTACCTACGAGCAGTACTTC. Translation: CASSLVGTSGTYEQYF.

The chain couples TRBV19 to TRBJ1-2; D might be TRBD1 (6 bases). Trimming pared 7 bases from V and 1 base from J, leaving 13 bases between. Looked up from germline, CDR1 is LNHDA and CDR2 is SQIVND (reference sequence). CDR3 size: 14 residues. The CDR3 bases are TGTGCCAGTACCCGGGGGGCGGTTAACTATGGCTACACCTTC. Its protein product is CASTRGAVNYGYTF.

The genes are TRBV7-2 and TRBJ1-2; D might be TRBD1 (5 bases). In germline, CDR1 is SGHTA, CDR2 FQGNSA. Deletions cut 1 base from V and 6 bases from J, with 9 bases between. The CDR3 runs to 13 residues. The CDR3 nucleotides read TGTGCCAGCAGCTTAGTGCCAGGGAATGGCTACACCTTC. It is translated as CASSLVPGNGYTF. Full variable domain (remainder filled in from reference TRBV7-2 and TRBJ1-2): GAGVSQSPSNKVTEKGKDVELRCDPISGHTALYWYRQSLGQGLEFLIYFQGNSAPDKSGLPSDRFSAERTGGSVSTLTIQRTQQEDSAVYLCASSLVPGNGYTFGSGTRLTVV.

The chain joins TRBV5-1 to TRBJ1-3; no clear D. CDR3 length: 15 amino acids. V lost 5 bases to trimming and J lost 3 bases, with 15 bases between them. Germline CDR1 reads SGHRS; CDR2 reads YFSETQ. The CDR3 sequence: CASSLSRGYGNTIYF. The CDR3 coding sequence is TGCGCCAGCAGTCTCTCCAGAGGCTATGGAAACACCATATATTTT.

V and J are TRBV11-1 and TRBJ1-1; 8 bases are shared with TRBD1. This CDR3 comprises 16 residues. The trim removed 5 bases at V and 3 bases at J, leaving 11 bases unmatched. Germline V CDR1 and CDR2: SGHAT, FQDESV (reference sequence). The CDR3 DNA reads TGTGCCAGCAGCGCCGGACAGGGACGAGGTTACACTGAAGCTTTCTTT. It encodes CASSAGQGRGYTEAFF.

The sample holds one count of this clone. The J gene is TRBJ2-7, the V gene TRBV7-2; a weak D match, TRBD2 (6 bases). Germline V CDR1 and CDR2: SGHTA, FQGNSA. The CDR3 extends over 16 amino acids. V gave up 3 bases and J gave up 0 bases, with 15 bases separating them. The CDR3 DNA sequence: TGTGCCAGCAGCTTCGACGGCGGGACGAGCTCCTACGAGCAGTACTTC. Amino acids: CASSFDGGTSSYEQYF.

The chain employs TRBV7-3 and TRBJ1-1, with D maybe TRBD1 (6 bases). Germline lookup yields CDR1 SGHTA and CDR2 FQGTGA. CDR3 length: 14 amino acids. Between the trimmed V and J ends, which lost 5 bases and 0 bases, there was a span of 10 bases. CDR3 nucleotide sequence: TGTGCCAGCAGCGCCGGACAGATGAACACTGAAGCTTTCTTT. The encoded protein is CASSAGQMNTEAFF.

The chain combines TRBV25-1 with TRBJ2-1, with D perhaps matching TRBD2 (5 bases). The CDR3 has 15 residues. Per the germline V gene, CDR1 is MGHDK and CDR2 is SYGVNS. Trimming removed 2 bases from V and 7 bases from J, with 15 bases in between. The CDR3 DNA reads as TGTGCCAGCAGTGAAGGCGGGCTCGCCCTAAATGAGCAGTTCTTC. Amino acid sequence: CASSEGGLALNEQFF. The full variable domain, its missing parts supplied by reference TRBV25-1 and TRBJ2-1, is EADIYQTPRYLVIGTGKKITLECSQTMGHDKMYWYQQDPGMELHLIHYSYGVNSTEKGDLSSESTVSRIRTEHFPLTLESARPSHTSQYLCASSEGGLALNEQFFGPGTRLTVL.

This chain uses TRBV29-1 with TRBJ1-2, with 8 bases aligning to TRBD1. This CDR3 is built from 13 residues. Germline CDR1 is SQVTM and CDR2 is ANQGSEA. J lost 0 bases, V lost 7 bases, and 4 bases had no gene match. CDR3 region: CSGGTGSNYGYTF. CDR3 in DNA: TGCAGCGGGGGGACAGGTTCTAACTATGGCTACACCTTC.

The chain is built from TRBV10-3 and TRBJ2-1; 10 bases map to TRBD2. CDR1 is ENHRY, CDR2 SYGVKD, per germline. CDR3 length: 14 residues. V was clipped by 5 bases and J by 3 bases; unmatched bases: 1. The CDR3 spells CAISTSGDYNEQFF. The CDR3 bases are TGTGCCATCAGTACTAGCGGGGACTACAATGAGCAGTTCTTC.

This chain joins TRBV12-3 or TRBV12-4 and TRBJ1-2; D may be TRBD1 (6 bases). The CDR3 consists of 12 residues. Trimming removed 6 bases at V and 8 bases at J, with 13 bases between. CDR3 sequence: CASRETGRGYTF. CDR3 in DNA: TGTGCCAGCAGGGAGACAGGCCGGGGCTACACCTTC.

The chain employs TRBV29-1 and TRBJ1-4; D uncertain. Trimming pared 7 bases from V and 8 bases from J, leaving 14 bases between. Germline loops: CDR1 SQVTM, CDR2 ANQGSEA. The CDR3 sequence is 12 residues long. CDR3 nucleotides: TGCAGCGCCATCCGAGGAGGGGAAAAACTGTTTTTT. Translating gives CSAIRGGEKLFF.

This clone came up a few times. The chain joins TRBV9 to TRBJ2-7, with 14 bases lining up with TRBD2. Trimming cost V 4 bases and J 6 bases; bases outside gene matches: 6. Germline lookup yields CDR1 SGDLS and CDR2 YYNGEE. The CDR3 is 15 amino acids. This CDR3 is CASSPEGTSGSEQYF. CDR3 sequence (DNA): TGTGCCAGCAGCCCTGAGGGGACTAGCGGGAGCGAGCAGTACTTC.

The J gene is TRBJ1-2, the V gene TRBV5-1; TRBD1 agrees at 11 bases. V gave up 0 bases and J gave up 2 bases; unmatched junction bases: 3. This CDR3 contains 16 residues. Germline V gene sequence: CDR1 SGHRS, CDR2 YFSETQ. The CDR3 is CASSLAGQGVNYGYTF. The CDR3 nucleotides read TGCGCCAGCAGCTTGGCGGGACAGGGGGTAAACTATGGCTACACCTTC.

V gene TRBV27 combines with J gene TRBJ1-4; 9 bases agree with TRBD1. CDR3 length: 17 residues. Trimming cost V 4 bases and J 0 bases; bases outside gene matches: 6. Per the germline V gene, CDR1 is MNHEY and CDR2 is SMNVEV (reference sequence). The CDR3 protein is CASSSTQGASTNEKLFF. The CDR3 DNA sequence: TGTGCCAGCAGTTCCACACAGGGGGCGTCAACTAATGAAAAACTGTTTTTT. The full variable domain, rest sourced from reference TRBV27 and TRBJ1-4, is EAQVTQNPRYLITVTGKKLTVTCSQNMNHEYMSWYRQDPGLGLRQIYYSMNVEVTDKGDVPEGYKVSRKEKRNFPLILESPSPNQTSLYFCASSSTQGASTNEKLFFGSGTQLSVL.

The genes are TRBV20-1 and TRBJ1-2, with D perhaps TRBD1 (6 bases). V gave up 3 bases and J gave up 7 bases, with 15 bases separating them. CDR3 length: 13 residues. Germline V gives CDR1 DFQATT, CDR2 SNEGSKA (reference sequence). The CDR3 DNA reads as TGCAGTGCTAGTGGAATCAGGGGTGGTGGCTACACCTTC. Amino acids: CSASGIRGGGYTF.

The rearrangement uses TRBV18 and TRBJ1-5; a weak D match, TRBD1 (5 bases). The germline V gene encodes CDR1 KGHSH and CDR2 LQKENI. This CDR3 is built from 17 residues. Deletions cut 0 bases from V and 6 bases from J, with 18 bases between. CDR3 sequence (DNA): TGTGCCAGCTCACCACCCGTTCGGGGGGATCGGGGTCAGCCCCAGCATTTT. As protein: CASSPPVRGDRGQPQHF.

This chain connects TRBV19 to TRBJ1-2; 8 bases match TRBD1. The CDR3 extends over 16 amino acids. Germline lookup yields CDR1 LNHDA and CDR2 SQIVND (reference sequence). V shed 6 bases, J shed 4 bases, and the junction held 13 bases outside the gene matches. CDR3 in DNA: TGTGCCAGTAGGGGAGCGGGACAGGCCACTTTCTATGGCTACACCTTC. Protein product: CASRGAGQATFYGYTF.